This is a list of T cell receptor beta chains from one sample in a study of response to subunit inactivated influenza vaccine. TCRdb passed the RT-PCR reads through MiXCR, listing each CDR3 protein once. The sample holds more than 450,000 distinct CDR3 sequences, about 11% seen once. The data also belong to a second study, concerning T cells expressing NK-cell markers.

Sequencing was performed on PBMCs from blood, taken on the day of vaccination. These receptors all come from a man aged 45 to 65 who received an inactivated influenza vaccine. The CDR3 runs from the conserved cysteine through the conserved F or W. D genes are given only for firm matches.

J,V,D,CDR3
TRBJ2-2,TRBV10-3,TRBD2,CAIRAGWGSSGELFF
TRBJ2-4,TRBV7-2,.,CASSPERTKNIQYF
TRBJ2-7,TRBV20-1,TRBD2,CSARGLAGAGYEQYF
TRBJ1-3,TRBV20-1,.,CSAILGSGNTIYF
TRBJ1-3,TRBV2,.,CASSLPTGPGNTIYF
TRBJ2-3,TRBV14,.,CASSYLGPDTDTQYF
TRBJ1-2,TRBV4-1,.,CASSQDDIPNYGYTF
TRBJ1-1,TRBV7-6,.,CASSSHRASTEAFF
TRBJ2-1,TRBV3-1,TRBD2,CASSPSGTSIPQFF
TRBJ2-3,TRBV20-1,.,CSATGHRGADTQYF
TRBJ1-5,TRBV3-1,TRBD1,CASSTGTGSFQPQHF
TRBJ2-7,TRBV9,.,CASSVGPPSYEQYF
TRBJ1-5,TRBV12-3/TRBV12-4,TRBD1,CASRTGQGGQPQHF
TRBJ2-2,TRBV27,.,CASSYLGGGGELFF
TRBJ2-7,TRBV20-1,.,CSARDQDGVRVEQYF
TRBJ2-5,TRBV29-1,.,CSAAARDGRRQETQYF
TRBJ2-1,TRBV15,TRBD2,CATSREKLAGYNEQFF
TRBJ2-2,TRBV7-9,.,CASSRGALNTGELFF
TRBJ2-2,TRBV7-9,.,CASSFDTSNTGELFF
TRBJ2-7,TRBV9,TRBD1,CASSARDRSYEQYF
TRBJ1-1,TRBV5-1,.,CASSSATGAGTEAFF
TRBJ2-7,TRBV5-1,TRBD1,CASSFRQGVYEQYF
TRBJ2-5,TRBV12-3/TRBV12-4,.,CASSWTLETQYF
TRBJ2-7,TRBV20-1,TRBD2,CSARAAGAFHEQYF
TRBJ2-2,TRBV11-1,.,CASSLRGHTGTNTGELFF
TRBJ1-5,TRBV16,.,CASSPSGGNQPQHF
TRBJ2-7,TRBV10-3,.,CAISEHVLGMDEQYF
TRBJ2-6,TRBV5-1,.,CASSKQGNGANVLTF
TRBJ1-1,TRBV4-1,TRBD1,CASSQRQGDTEAFF
TRBJ2-7,TRBV19,TRBD1,CASSTMGQRNYEQYF
TRBJ2-7,TRBV11-2,.,CASSLGGIKHRLYSSYEQYF
TRBJ2-2,TRBV29-1,.,CSVVGKAGELFF
TRBJ2-7,TRBV20-1,TRBD1,CSASIQGDEQYF
TRBJ2-5,TRBV12-3/TRBV12-4,TRBD1,CASSSDRASTQYF
TRBJ2-2,TRBV9,TRBD2,CASSVAGLAGDTGELFF
TRBJ2-2,TRBV6-2/TRBV6-3,.,CASSRGKPIIGELFF
TRBJ2-1,TRBV10-3,TRBD1,CAISEPGQGAVDEQFF
TRBJ2-2,TRBV5-1,TRBD2,CASSTSGRNTGELFF
TRBJ1-5,TRBV4-1,TRBD1,CASSQNVGTGSNQPQHF
TRBJ2-5,TRBV12-3/TRBV12-4,.,CASSFGPGLQETQYF
TRBJ2-7,TRBV12-3/TRBV12-4,.,CASSWTTFHEQYF
TRBJ2-5,TRBV4-1,.,CASSQESRSQETQYF
TRBJ2-1,TRBV7-8,TRBD2,CASSPTSGLFNEQFF
TRBJ2-7,TRBV20-1,TRBD2,CSARDGRLARPYEQYF
TRBJ2-2,TRBV2,.,CASSVSGTSGELFF